Each of the 8 T cell receptor beta chains below was sequenced from the same sample in a study of naive and memory T cell subsets. The treatment was: skin biopsy from PPD injection site in Mantoux-positive individual. The library had UMIs added by 3' ligation of an oligonucleotide to TCR cDNA. Ligated cDNA underwent four rounds of PCR with nested alpha and beta constant region primers and SP2. TCRdb reanalysed the UMI-ligation and nested PCR reads using MiXCR and keeps one entry per CDR3 protein. The sample yields 35,000 to 40,000 distinct CDR3 sequences, around 10% seen once. Sequenced here: skin, sampled from a tuberculin skin test site. These receptors were collected from an adult in good health.

This clonotype has ten or more counts. J is TRBJ2-3 and V is TRBV12-3 or TRBV12-4, with 10 nucleotides matching TRBD2. The CDR3 is 14 amino acids. The trim removed 6 bases at V and 8 bases at J, leaving 8 bases unmatched. The CDR3 loop is CASSPLAGAATQYF. In nucleotides, the CDR3 is TGTGCCAGCAGCCCTCTAGCGGGAGCAGCTACGCAGTATTTT.

This clonotype was seen more than once but under ten times. This chain links TRBV28 with TRBJ2-3; tentatively, D is TRBD2 (7 bases). CDR3 length: 17 residues. V dropped 1 base and J dropped 4 bases, with 18 bases sitting between them. CDR1 is MDHEN and CDR2 is SYDVKM in the germline V gene. The CDR3 nucleotides are TGTGCCAGCAGTTTATTGGGGCGAGGCGGGGGCCCAGATACGCAGTATTTT. Translated, it gives CASSLLGRGGGPDTQYF.

The gene calls are TRBV7-9 and TRBJ2-1, with TRBD1 identical over 7 bases. The V gene's germline CDR1 is SEHNR and CDR2 FQNEAQ (reference sequence). V shed 4 bases and J 5 bases; nucleotides not matched to a gene: 8. The CDR3 covers 15 residues. The CDR3 region is CASSSDRVLNNEQFF. DNA for the CDR3: TGTGCCAGCAGCTCCGACAGGGTATTGAACAATGAGCAGTTCTTC. Full variable domain (remainder filled in from reference TRBV7-9 and TRBJ2-1): DTGVSQNPRHKITKRGQNVTFRCDPISEHNRLYWYRQTLGQGPEFLTYFQNEAQLEKSRLLSDRFSAERPKGSFSTLEIQRTEQGDSAMYLCASSSDRVLNNEQFFGPGTRLTVL.

This clonotype was recorded a few times. This sequence joins TRBV29-1 and TRBJ1-2; 10 positions match TRBD1. CDR1 SQVTM and CDR2 ANQGSEA come from the germline V gene. This CDR3 region has 15 residues. V was clipped by 3 bases and J by 5 bases; unmatched bases: 9. CDR3 nucleotide sequence: TGCAGCGTTGATGTCGGGACAGGGGATAGATATGGCTACACCTTC. It translates to CSVDVGTGDRYGYTF. Complete variable domain (other parts from reference TRBV29-1 and TRBJ1-2): SAVISQKPSRDICQRGTSLTIQCQVDSQVTMMFWYRQQPGQSLTLIATANQGSEATYESGFVIDKFPISRPNLTFSTLTVSNMSPEDSSIYLCSVDVGTGDRYGYTFGSGTRLTVV.

This clonotype was seen a few times. The chain uses TRBV12-3 or TRBV12-4 and TRBJ2-2, with D perhaps matching TRBD1 or TRBD2 (5 bases each). The CDR3 covers 17 residues. The ends were cut back, 7 bases at V and 2 bases at J, with 20 bases in the middle. CDR3 loop: CASTDGRGHANTGELFF. The CDR3 DNA reads as TGTGCCAGCACCGACGGACGGGGCCATGCAAACACCGGGGAGCTGTTTTTT.

The rearrangement links TRBV28 to TRBJ1-1, with a weak D call TRBD1 (5 bases). The germline V and J ends were trimmed by 6 bases and 1 base, with 15 bases remaining between them. This CDR3 has 15 amino acids. Germline CDR1 and CDR2: MDHEN and SYDVKM. The CDR3 loop reads CASSPGASGNTEAFF. The CDR3 DNA sequence: TGTGCCAGCAGCCCTGGGGCGTCGGGGAACACTGAAGCTTTCTTT.

The sample holds many counts of this clonotype. The chain uses TRBV5-1 and TRBJ1-1; D is undetermined. V shed 4 bases and J shed 1 base, with 11 bases lying between them. Germline V gene data show CDR1 as SGHRS and CDR2 as YFSETQ. CDR3 length: 14 residues. The CDR3 nucleotides read TGCGCCAGCAGCCCATGGTCATCGAACACTGAAGCTTTCTTT. This translates into CASSPWSSNTEAFF.

This chain uses TRBV18 with TRBJ2-1; no clear D gene. The CDR3 is made up of 12 amino acids. V was trimmed by 4 bases and J by 7 bases, leaving 8 bases between them. The V gene's germline CDR1 is KGHSH and CDR2 LQKENI. The CDR3 reads CASSQGDNEQFF. The CDR3, as DNA: TGTGCCAGCTCACAAGGAGATAATGAGCAGTTCTTC.